The present T cell receptor (beta chain) was sequenced within a study of blood T cell repertoires in COVID-19. Study information: PBMCs, B-cell-depleted T cells, or T cells provided the cDNA or gDNA that made up the material.

TCRdb's table, derived via immunoSEQ multiplex PCR, lists solely in-frame clones and lacks some. The sample has approximately 77,000 clones, 70% to 90% seen once; the top ten hold 2%. Trimming left V 1 base short and J 5 bases short, with 16 bases between. CDR1 KGHDR and CDR2 SFDVKD come from the germline V gene. This CDR3 spans 16 amino acids. This chain links TRBV24-1 with TRBJ2-5; D unclear. The sequencing input was peripheral blood. The sequence was obtained from a man aged 25-40 years with acute or convalescent COVID-19. The CDR3 here is CATSDFGPVQVETQYF. The CDR3 coding sequence is TGTGCCACCAGTGATTTCGGTCCAGTCCAGGTTGAGACCCAGTACTTC.